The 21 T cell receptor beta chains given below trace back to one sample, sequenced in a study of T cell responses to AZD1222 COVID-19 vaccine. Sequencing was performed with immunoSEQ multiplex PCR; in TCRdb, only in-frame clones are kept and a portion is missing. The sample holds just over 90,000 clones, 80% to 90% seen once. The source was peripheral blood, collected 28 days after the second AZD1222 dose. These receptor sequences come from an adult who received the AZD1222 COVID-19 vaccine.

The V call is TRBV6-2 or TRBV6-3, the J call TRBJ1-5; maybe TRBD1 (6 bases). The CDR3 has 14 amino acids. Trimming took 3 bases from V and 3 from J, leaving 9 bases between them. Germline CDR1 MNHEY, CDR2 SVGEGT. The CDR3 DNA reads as TGTGCCAGCAGTTATGCAGGGGTCAATCAGCCCCAGCATTTT. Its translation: CASSYAGVNQPQHF.

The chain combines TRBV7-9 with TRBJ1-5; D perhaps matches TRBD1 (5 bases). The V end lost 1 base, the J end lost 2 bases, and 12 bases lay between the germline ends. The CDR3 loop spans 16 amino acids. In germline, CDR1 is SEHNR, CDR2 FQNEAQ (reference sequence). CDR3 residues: CASSLVALGGNQPQHF. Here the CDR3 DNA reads TGTGCCAGCAGCTTAGTGGCCCTGGGGGGCAATCAGCCCCAGCATTTT. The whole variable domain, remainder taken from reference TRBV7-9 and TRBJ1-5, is DTGVSQNPRHKITKRGQNVTFRCDPISEHNRLYWYRQTLGQGPEFLTYFQNEAQLEKSRLLSDRFSAERPKGSFSTLEIQRTEQGDSAMYLCASSLVALGGNQPQHFGDGTRLSIL.

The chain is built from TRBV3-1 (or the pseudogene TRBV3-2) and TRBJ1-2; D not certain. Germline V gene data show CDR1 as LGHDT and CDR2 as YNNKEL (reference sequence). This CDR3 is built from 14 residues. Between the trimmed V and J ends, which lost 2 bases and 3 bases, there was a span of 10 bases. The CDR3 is CASSQRATHYGYTF. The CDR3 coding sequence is TGTGCCAGCAGCCAACGGGCCACTCACTATGGCTACACCTTC.

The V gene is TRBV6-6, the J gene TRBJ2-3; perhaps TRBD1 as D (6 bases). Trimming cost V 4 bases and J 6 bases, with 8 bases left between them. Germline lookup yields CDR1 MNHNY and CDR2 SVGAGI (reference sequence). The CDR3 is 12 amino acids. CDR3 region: CASSSDRDTQYF. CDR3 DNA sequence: TGTGCCAGCAGTTCCGACAGGGATACGCAGTATTTT.

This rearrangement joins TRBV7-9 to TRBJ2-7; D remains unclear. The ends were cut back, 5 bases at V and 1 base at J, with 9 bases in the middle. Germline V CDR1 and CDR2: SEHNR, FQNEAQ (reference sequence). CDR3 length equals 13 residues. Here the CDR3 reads CASSLEWSYEQYF. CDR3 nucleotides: TGTGCCAGCAGCCTAGAGTGGTCCTACGAGCAGTACTTC. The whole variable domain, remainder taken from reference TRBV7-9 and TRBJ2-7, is DTGVSQNPRHKITKRGQNVTFRCDPISEHNRLYWYRQTLGQGPEFLTYFQNEAQLEKSRLLSDRFSAERPKGSFSTLEIQRTEQGDSAMYLCASSLEWSYEQYFGPGTRLTVT.

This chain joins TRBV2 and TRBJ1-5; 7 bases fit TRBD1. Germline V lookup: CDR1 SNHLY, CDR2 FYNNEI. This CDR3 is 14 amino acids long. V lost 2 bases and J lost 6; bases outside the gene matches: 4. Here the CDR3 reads CASSEQGVGQPQHF. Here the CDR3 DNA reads TGTGCCAGCAGTGAACAGGGGGTAGGTCAGCCCCAGCATTTT.

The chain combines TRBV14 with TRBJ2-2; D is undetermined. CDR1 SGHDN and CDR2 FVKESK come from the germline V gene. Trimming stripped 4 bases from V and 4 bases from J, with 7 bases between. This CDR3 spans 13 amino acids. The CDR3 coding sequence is TGTGCCAGCAGCCCCCGGGTCACCGGGGAGCTGTTTTTT. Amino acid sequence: CASSPRVTGELFF.

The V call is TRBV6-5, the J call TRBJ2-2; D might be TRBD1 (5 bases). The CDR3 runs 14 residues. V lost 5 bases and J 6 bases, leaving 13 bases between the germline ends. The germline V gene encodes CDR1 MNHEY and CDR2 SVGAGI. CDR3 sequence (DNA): TGTGCCAGCAGTCTCGTCCAGGGTGCCGGGGAGCTGTTTTTT. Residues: CASSLVQGAGELFF.

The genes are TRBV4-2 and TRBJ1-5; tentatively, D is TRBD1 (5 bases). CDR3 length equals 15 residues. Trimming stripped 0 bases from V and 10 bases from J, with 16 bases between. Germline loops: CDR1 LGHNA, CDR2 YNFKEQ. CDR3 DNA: TGTGCCAGCAGCCAAGATTACAAGGGACTAAGACCCCAGCATTTT. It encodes CASSQDYKGLRPQHF.

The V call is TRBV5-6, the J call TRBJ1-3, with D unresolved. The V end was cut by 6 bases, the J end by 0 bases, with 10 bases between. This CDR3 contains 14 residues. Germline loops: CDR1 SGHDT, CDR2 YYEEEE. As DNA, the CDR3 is TGTGCCAGCAATCGACGCGCCTCTGGAAACACCATATATTTT. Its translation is CASNRRASGNTIYF.

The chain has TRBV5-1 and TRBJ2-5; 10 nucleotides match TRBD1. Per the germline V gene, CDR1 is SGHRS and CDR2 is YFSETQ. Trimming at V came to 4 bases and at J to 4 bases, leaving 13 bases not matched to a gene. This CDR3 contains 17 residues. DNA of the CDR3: TGCGCCAGCAGCAATTCTTGGACAGGGGGGATCGGAGAGACCCAGTACTTC. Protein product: CASSNSWTGGIGETQYF. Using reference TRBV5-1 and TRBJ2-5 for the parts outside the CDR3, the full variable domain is KAGVTQTPRYLIKTRGQQVTLSCSPISGHRSVSWYQQTPGQGLQFLFEYFSETQRNKGNFPGRFSGRQFSNSRSEMNVSTLELGDSALYLCASSNSWTGGIGETQYFGPGTRLLVL.

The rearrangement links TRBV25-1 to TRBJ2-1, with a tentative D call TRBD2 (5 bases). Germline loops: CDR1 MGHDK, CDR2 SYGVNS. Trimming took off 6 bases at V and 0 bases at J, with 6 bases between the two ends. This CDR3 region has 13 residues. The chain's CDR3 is CASRGSSYNEQFF. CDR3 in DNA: TGTGCCAGCAGGGGGAGCTCCTACAATGAGCAGTTCTTC.

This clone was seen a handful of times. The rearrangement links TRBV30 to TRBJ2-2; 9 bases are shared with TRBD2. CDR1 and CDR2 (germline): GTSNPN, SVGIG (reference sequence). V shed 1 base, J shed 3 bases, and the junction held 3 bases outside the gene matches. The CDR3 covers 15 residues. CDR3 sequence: CAWSERGADTGELFF. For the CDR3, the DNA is TGTGCCTGGAGTGAGCGGGGGGCGGACACCGGGGAGCTGTTTTTT.

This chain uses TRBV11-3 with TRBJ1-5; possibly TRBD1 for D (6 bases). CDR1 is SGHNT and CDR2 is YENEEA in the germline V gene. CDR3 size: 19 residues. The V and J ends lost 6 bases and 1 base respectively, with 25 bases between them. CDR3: CASSRVTGLPYPSNQPQHF. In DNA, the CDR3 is TGTGCCAGCAGTAGGGTGACAGGACTTCCCTATCCCAGCAATCAGCCCCAGCATTTT.

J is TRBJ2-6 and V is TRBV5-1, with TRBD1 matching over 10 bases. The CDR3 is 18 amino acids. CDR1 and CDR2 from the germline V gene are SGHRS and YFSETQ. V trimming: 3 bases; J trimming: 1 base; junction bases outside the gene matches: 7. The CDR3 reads CASSSRTGGLSGANVLTF. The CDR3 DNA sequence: TGCGCCAGCAGCTCCAGGACAGGGGGTTTGTCTGGGGCCAACGTCCTGACTTTC.

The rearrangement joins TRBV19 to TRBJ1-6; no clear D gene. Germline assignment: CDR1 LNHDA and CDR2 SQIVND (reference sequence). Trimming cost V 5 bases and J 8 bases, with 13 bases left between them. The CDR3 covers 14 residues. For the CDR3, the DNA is TGTGCCAGTAGTCACATGGTGGACGATTCACCCCTCCACTTT. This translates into CASSHMVDDSPLHF.

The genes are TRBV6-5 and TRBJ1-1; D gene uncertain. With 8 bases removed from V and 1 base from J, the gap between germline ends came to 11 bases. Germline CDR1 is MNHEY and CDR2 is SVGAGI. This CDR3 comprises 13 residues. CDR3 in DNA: TGTGCCAGCCAAACCCGCCAGAACACTGAAGCTTTCTTT. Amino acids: CASQTRQNTEAFF.

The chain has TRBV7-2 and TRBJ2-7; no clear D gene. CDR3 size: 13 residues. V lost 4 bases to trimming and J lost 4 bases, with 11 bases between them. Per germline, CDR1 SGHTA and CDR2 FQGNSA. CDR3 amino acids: CASSSRRAYEQYF. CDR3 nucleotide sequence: TGTGCCAGCAGCTCCCGTCGGGCATACGAGCAGTACTTC.

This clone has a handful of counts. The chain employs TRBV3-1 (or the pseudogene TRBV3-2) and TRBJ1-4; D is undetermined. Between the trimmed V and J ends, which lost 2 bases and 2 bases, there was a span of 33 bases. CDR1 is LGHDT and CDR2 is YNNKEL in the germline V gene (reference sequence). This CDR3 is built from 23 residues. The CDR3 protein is CASSQYSIRGSRAVNRTNEKLFF. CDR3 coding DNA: TGTGCCAGCAGCCAATACTCAATTCGAGGGTCCCGGGCCGTCAATAGGACTAATGAAAAACTGTTTTTT.

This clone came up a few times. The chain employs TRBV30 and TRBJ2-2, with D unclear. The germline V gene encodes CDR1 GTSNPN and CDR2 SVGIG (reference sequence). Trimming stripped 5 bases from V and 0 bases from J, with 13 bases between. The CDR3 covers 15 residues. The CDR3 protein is CAWDAQYANTGELFF. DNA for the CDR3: TGTGCCTGGGATGCTCAATACGCGAACACCGGGGAGCTGTTTTTT.

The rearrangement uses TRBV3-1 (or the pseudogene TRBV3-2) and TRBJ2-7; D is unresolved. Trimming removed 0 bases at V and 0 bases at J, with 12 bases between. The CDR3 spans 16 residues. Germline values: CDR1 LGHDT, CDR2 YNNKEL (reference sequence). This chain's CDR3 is CASSQDRAPSSYEQYF. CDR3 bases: TGTGCCAGCAGCCAAGATAGGGCCCCGAGCTCCTACGAGCAGTACTTC.